Each of the 2 T cell receptor beta chains below was sequenced from the same sample in a study of T cell responses to AZD1222 COVID-19 vaccine. Clones were sequenced by immunoSEQ multiplex PCR, and TCRdb holds only the in-frame ones, with some missing. The sample consists of tens of thousands of clones, over 60% of them appearing once. The specimen was peripheral blood, collected on day 0 of AZD1222 vaccination. These receptors all stem from an adult in good health.

The chain joins TRBV11-2 to TRBJ1-3; no clear D gene. This CDR3 contains 17 residues. Trimming stripped 4 bases from V and 0 bases from J, with 16 bases between. Germline V gene sequence: CDR1 SGHAT, CDR2 FQNNGV. The DNA for the CDR3 is TGTGCCAGCAGCTCCACACTCCGACTACGCTCTGGAAACACCATATATTTT. Its translation: CASSSTLRLRSGNTIYF.

This clone was seen just once. The chain has TRBV28 and TRBJ2-3; 12 bases match TRBD2. With 4 bases clipped from V and 2 bases from J, the junction kept 10 bases outside the gene matches. Germline V CDR1 and CDR2: MDHEN, SYDVKM. The CDR3 is made up of 18 amino acids. The CDR3 spells CASSSPYGLAGNTDTQYF. The DNA for the CDR3 is TGTGCCAGCAGTTCCCCATACGGACTAGCGGGGAACACAGATACGCAGTATTTT.